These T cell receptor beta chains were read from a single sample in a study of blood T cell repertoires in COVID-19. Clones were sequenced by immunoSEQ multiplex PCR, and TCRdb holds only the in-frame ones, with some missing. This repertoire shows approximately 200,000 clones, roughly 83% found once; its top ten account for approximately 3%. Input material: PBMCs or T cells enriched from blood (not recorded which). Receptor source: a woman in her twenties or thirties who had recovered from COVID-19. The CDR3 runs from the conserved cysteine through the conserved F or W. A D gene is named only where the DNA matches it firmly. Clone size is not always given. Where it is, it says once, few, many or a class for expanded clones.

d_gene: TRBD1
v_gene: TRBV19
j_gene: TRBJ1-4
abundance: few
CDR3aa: CASSETTGEKFF
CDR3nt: TGTGCCAGTAGTGAAACGACAGGGGAGAAATTTTTT

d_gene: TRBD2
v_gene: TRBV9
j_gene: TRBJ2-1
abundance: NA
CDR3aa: CASSAPLIEVAGVSYNEQFF
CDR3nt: TGTGCCAGCAGCGCCCCCCTGATTGAGGTAGCGGGAGTCTCCTACAATGAGCAGTTCTTC

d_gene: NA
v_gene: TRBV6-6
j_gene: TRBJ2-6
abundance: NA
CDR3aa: CASHHAGSSGANVLTF
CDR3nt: TGTGCCAGTCACCACGCAGGCTCCTCTGGGGCCAACGTCCTGACTTTC

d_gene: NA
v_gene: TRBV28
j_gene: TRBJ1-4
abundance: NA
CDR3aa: CASFEGAGPRREKLFF
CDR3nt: TGTGCCAGCTTTGAGGGAGCGGGACCTCGGCGGGAAAAACTGTTTTTT

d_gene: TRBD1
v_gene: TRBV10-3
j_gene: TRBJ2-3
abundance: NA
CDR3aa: CAISAQGARDTQYF
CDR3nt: TGTGCCATCAGTGCGCAGGGGGCGAGAGATACGCAGTATTTT

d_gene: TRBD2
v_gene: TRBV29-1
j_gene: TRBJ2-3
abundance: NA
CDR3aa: CSVARQRGGLSDTQYF
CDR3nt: TGCAGCGTGGCAAGGCAGCGGGGGGGCCTCTCAGATACGCAGTATTTT

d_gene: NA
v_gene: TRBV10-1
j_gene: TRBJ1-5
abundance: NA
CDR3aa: CASSAQGIGQPQHF
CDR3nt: TGCGCCAGCAGTGCCCAGGGGATTGGGCAGCCCCAGCATTTT

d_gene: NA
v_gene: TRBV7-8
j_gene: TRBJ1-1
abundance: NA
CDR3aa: CASSPNNLDTEAFF
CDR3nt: TGTGCCAGCAGCCCTAATAACCTCGACACTGAAGCTTTCTTT

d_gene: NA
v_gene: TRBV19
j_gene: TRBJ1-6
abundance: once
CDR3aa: CASSIGYTGLSNSPLHF
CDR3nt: TGTGCCAGTAGTATAGGATATACAGGGTTGAGCAATTCACCCCTCCACTTT

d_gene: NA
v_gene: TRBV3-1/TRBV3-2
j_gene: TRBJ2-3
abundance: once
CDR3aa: CASSFNIAVTDTQYF
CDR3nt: TGTGCCAGCAGCTTTAACATTGCGGTGACAGATACGCAGTATTTT

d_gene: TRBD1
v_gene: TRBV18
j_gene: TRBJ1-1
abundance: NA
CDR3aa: CASSRTGGAGTEAFF
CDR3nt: TGTGCCAGCTCCCGGACAGGGGGCGCGGGCACTGAAGCTTTCTTT

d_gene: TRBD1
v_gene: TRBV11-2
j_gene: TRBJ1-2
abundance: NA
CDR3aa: CASSSTITGQGSYTF
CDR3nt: TGTGCCAGCAGCTCAACCATTACGGGACAGGGTAGCTACACCTTC

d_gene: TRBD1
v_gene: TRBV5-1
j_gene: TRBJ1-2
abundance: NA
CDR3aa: CASSLDGQALYGYTF
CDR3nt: TGCGCCAGCAGCTTGGACGGACAGGCGCTCTATGGCTACACCTTC

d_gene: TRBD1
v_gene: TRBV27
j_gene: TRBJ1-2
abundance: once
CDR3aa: CASSLSGQGAYNYGYTF
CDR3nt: TGTGCCAGCAGTTTATCGGGACAGGGAGCCTATAACTATGGCTACACCTTC

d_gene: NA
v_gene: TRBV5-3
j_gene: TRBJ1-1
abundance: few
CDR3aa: CARSFHDRSGCTEAFF
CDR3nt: TGTGCCAGAAGCTTCCATGACAGGTCAGGATGTACTGAAGCTTTCTTT

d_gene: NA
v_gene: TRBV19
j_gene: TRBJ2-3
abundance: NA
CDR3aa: CASSPTGKPDTQYF
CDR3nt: TGTGCCAGTAGTCCTACAGGGAAACCAGATACGCAGTATTTT

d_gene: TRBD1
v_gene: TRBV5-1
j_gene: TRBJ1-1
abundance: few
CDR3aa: CASSSTGITEAFF
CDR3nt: TGCGCCAGCAGCTCGACAGGGATCACTGAAGCTTTCTTT

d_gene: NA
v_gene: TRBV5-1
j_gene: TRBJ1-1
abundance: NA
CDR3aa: CASKEGIKDTEAFF
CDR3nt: TGCGCCAGCAAGGAGGGGATCAAGGACACTGAAGCTTTCTTT

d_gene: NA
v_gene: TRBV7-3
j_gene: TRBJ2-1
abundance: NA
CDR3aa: CASADNPSHEQFF
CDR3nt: TGTGCCAGCGCGGACAATCCGAGCCATGAGCAGTTCTTC

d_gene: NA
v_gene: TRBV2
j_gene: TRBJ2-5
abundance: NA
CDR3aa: CASSEGGPGQTQYF
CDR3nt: TGTGCCAGCAGTGAAGGCGGCCCGGGTCAGACCCAGTACTTC

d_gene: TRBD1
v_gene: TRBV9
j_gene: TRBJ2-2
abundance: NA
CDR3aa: CASSVGGQVFNTGELFF
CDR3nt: TGTGCCAGCAGCGTAGGGGGACAGGTATTCAACACCGGGGAGCTGTTTTTT

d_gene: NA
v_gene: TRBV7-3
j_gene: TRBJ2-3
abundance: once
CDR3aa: CASSTYQGTDTQYF
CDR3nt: TGTGCCAGCAGCACCTACCAGGGCACAGATACGCAGTATTTT

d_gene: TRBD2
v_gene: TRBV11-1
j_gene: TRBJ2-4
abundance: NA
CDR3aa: CASSSLAGAGNIQYF
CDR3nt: TGTGCCAGCAGCTCACTAGCGGGAGCAGGGAACATTCAGTACTTC

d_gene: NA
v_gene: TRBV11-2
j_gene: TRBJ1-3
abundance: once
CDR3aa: CASTTWRQLGNTIYF
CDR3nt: TGTGCCAGCACCACATGGAGGCAGCTTGGAAACACCATATATTTT

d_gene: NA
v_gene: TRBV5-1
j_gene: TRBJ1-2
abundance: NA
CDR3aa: CASSLAQRGNNYGYTF
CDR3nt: TGCGCCAGCAGCTTGGCCCAAAGAGGAAATAACTATGGCTACACCTTC

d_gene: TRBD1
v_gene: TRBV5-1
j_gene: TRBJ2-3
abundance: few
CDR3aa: CASSLGQGVLTDTQYF
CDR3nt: TGCGCCAGCAGCTTGGGACAGGGCGTACTCACAGATACGCAGTATTTT

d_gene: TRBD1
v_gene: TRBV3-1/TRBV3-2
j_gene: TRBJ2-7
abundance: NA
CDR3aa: CASSRYRGYEQYF
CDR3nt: TGTGCCAGCAGCCGCTACAGGGGCTACGAGCAGTACTTC

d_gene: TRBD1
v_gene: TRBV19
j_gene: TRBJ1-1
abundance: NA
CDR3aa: CASVRQGAKTEAFF
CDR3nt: TGTGCCAGCGTTAGACAGGGGGCGAAGACTGAAGCTTTCTTT

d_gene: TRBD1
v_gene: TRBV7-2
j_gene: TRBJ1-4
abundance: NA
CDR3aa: CASSSPPRDSTNEKLFF
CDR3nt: TGTGCCAGCAGCTCACCACCAAGGGACAGTACTAATGAAAAACTGTTTTTT

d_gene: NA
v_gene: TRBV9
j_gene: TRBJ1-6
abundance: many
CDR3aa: CASSVGGFDSPLHF
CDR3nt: TGTGCCAGCAGCGTAGGAGGGTTTGATTCACCCCTCCACTTT

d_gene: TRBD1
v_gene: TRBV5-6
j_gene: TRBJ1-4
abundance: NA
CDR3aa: CASSFMTGGRDEKLFF
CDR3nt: TGTGCCAGCAGCTTTATGACAGGGGGACGCGATGAAAAACTGTTTTTT

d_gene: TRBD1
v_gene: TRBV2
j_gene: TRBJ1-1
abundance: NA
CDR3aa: CASSRPRQGGNTEAFF
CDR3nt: TGTGCCAGCAGTCGACCTAGACAGGGGGGGAACACTGAAGCTTTCTTT

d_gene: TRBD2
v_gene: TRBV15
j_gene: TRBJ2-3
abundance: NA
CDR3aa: CATSRQRGGHPDTQYF
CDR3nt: TGTGCCACCAGCAGACAGCGGGGGGGCCACCCAGATACGCAGTATTTT

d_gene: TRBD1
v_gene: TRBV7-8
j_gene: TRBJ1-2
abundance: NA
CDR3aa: CASSLNRGPGGYTF
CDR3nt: TGTGCCAGCAGCTTAAACAGGGGGCCGGGTGGCTACACCTTC

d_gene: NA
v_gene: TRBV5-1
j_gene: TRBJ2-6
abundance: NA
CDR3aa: CASSFSGFSGANVLTF
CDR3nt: TGCGCCAGCAGCTTTTCAGGGTTTTCTGGGGCCAACGTCCTGACTTTC

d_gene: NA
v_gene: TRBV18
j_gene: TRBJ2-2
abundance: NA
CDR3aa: CASSGGQRGTGELFF
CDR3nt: TGTGCCAGCTCTGGCGGGCAGCGAGGCACCGGGGAGCTGTTTTTT

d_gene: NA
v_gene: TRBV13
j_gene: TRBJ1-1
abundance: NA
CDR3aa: CASSQTEITPEAFF
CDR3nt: TGTGCCAGCAGCCAGACAGAGATAACCCCCGAAGCTTTCTTT

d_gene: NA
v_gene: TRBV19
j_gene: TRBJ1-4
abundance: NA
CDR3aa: CASTGVGLAEKLFF
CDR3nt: TGTGCCAGTACCGGGGTGGGACTTGCGGAAAAACTGTTTTTT

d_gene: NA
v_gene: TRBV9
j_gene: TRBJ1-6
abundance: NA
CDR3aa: CASSPPGSYNSPLHF
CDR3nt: TGTGCCAGCAGCCCCCCAGGCAGCTATAATTCACCCCTCCACTTT

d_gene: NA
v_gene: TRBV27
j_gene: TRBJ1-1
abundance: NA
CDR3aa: CASSLWGVADLPNTEAFF
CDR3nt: TGTGCCAGCAGTTTATGGGGGGTAGCGGATTTACCGAACACTGAAGCTTTCTTT

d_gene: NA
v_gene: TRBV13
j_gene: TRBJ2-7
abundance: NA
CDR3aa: CASSSYSRGYEQYF
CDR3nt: TGTGCCAGCAGCTCCTATTCTAGGGGCTACGAGCAGTACTTC